The source of this T cell receptor (beta chain) is a study of blood T cell repertoires in COVID-19 (dated by TCRdb to between 2020 and 2021). Study-wide context: Samples covering the acute and convalescent phases of COVID-19 were provided by collaborators in the United States, Italy and Spain. The prospective study material was composed of cDNA or gDNA derived from T cells, B-cell-depleted T cells, or PBMCs. The dataset comprised deeply sampled blood TCRbeta repertoires from subjects exposed to, actively infected with, or recovered from COVID-19. The repertoires were released in a freely available public database intended as a resource for research on the immune response to SARS-CoV-2. Samples came from the ongoing ImmuneRACE study (first 160 participants) plus 1,254 subjects from 6 global collaborators. A de-identified subject ID, COVID-19 status, age in years and sex were almost always included in the sample metadata. Where available, HLA class I and class II types were obtained from metadata supplied by the sample provider rather than from assay-based typing. The paper's findings and limits, for the study overall: Clinical and demographic metadata were provided uncurated, with the amount varying by source and participant.

On this clone itself: The clone's antigen remains unknown. Qualities for individual bases were not recorded, and no much larger clone is one base off.

From its cysteine to its phenylalanine, the CDR3 spans 12 amino acids. The kept DNA is CDR3 alone, 36 bases in frame from the first base. V is shortened by 0 bases, J by 4 bases, and the region joining them spans 4 bases. Sequences PRHDT (CDR1) and FYEKMQ (CDR2) are obtained from the germline V gene (reference sequence). TCRbeta CDR3 regions were amplified from genomic DNA by means of the immunoSEQ Assay, a bias-controlled multiplex PCR. Turning to the authors' computational methods: Nucleated cell counts per sample were estimated from amplification of reference gene primers within the assay. To quantify the absolute abundance of each unique TCRbeta CDR3 rearrangement, sequence reads were collapsed and filtered. For each sample, productive Simpson clonality was calculated as the square root of Simpson's diversity index over productive rearrangements. In TCRdb, the immuneACCESS table is reduced to in-frame sequences with V and J assigned. These tables do not hold every clone; where another copy was compared, an unresolved V gene accounts for under half, and the others remain unexplained. From that table come the V and J calls and clone size; the DNA was used to work out D and trimming. The sample table lists 77,000 or so clones, roughly 82% of them with a count of one. The ten biggest clones cover around 27% of the sample.

Each collaborating institution followed its own protocols to collect whole blood in K2EDTA tubes. For TCRbeta analysis, collaborators shipped samples as frozen whole blood, isolated PBMCs, or DNA extracted from either of those sample types. The sample taken for sequencing was peripheral blood. The source is a woman of 80 years or more with active or convalescent COVID-19. This chain joins TRBV13 to TRBJ2-7; the D gene remains uncertain. Here the CDR3 is given as CASSLGSYEQYF. The sequence in DNA is TGTGCCAGCAGCTTAGGCAGTTACGAGCAGTACTTC. The CDR3 plus the reference TRBV13 and TRBJ2-7 genes for the other parts give the full variable domain: AAGVIQSPRHLIKEKRETATLKCYPIPRHDTVYWYQQGPGQDPQFLISFYEKMQSDKGSIPDRFSAQQFSDYHSELNMSSLELGDSALYFCASSLGSYEQYFGPGTRLTVT.